These T cell receptor beta chains were read from a single sample in a study of CD8+ T cells in alopecia areata. TCRdb's copy holds only in-frame clones and misses some; the assay was immunoSEQ multiplex PCR. This table has fewer than 70,000 clones, roughly 40% appearing once. The sequencing sample was made of NKG2D-low CD8+ T cells sorted from blood. The source of these receptors is a human donor with alopecia areata. The CDR3 runs from the conserved cysteine through the conserved F or W. The order of the fields is D gene, J gene, clone size, V gene, CDR3 protein, CDR3 DNA. D genes are given only for firm matches. The size entry is marked missing in some rows and otherwise reads once, few, many or a size class.

TRBD1 TRBJ1-2 few TRBV29-1 CSVEEGQGVGYTF TGCAGCGTTGAAGAAGGACAGGGGGTAGGCTACACCTTC
TRBD2 TRBJ2-1 few TRBV28 CASRERGDYNEQFF TGTGCCAGCAGAGAGCGGGGGGACTACAATGAGCAGTTCTTC
NA TRBJ2-7 NA TRBV7-2 CASSQLGAGEQYF TGTGCCAGCAGCCAGCTCGGTGCAGGAGAGCAGTACTTC
NA TRBJ2-2 NA TRBV15 CATSRGAGELFF TGTGCCACCAGCAGGGGGGCCGGGGAGCTGTTTTTT
TRBD1 TRBJ2-7 NA TRBV4-3 CASSPRQGSREQYF TGCGCCAGCAGCCCTCGACAGGGTTCTCGCGAGCAGTACTTC
NA TRBJ2-7 NA TRBV27 CASSSPSYEQYF TGTGCCAGCAGTTCCCCGTCCTACGAGCAGTACTTC
NA TRBJ2-7 NA TRBV27 CASGPPRLPYEQYF TGTGCCAGCGGGCCGCCGCGCCTACCCTACGAGCAGTACTTC
NA TRBJ1-3 NA TRBV29-1 CSVVIREWVGNTIYF TGCAGCGTTGTAATCCGAGAGTGGGTCGGAAACACCATATATTTT
NA TRBJ2-4 NA TRBV5-4 CASSLRGSDKNIQYF TGTGCCAGCAGCTTAAGGGGGTCGGATAAAAACATTCAGTACTTC
NA TRBJ1-2 NA TRBV27 CASSFGTETYGYTF TGTGCCAGCAGTTTTGGGACGGAGACCTATGGCTACACCTTC
NA TRBJ1-5 NA TRBV29-1 CSVSGRSNQPQHF TGCAGCGTCTCCGGACGGAGCAATCAGCCCCAGCATTTT
NA TRBJ2-7 few TRBV7-9 CASSLASHPEQYF TGTGCCAGCAGCTTAGCTTCACACCCTGAGCAGTACTTC
NA TRBJ2-2 NA TRBV29-1 CSGYGNTGELFF TGCAGCGGATACGGGAACACCGGGGAGCTGTTTTTT
NA TRBJ1-5 NA TRBV5-1 CASSPGEGPQHF TGCGCCAGCAGCCCCGGAGAGGGTCCCCAGCATTTT
NA TRBJ2-3 NA TRBV28 CASTRGLADTQYF TGTGCCAGCACCCGGGGGCTTGCAGATACGCAGTATTTT
TRBD1 TRBJ2-3 few TRBV29-1 CSVERTGHSTDTQYF TGCAGCGTTGAACGGACAGGGCACTCAACAGATACGCAGTATTTT
TRBD1 TRBJ2-7 NA TRBV5-1 CASSLAPGQGSYEQYF TGCGCCAGCAGCTTGGCCCCGGGACAGGGCTCCTACGAGCAGTACTTC
NA TRBJ2-1 many TRBV28 CASSLSGPSTSYNEQFF TGTGCCAGCAGTTTGAGCGGGCCATCTACTTCCTACAATGAGCAGTTCTTC
NA TRBJ2-7 NA TRBV27 CASSLEGGEQYF TGTGCCAGCAGTTTAGAGGGGGGCGAGCAGTACTTC
TRBD2 TRBJ2-3 few TRBV7-2 CASSSQSSGRTDTQYF TGTGCCAGCAGCTCGCAATCTAGCGGGAGGACAGATACGCAGTATTTT
TRBD1 TRBJ2-5 NA TRBV5-6 CASSPGTAQETQYF TGTGCCAGCAGTCCCGGGACAGCCCAAGAGACCCAGTACTTC
NA TRBJ2-7 NA TRBV5-1 CASSPRDTHYEQYF TGCGCCAGCAGCCCCCGGGACACTCACTACGAGCAGTACTTC
NA TRBJ2-5 few TRBV29-1 CSVEGGETQYF TGCAGCGTTGAGGGGGGAGAGACCCAGTACTTC
NA TRBJ2-1 NA TRBV6-5 CASSYGHPTYNEQFF TGTGCCAGCAGTTACGGACATCCGACCTACAATGAGCAGTTCTTC
NA TRBJ1-5 many TRBV27 CASSLDQPQHF TGTGCCAGCAGTCTTGATCAGCCCCAGCATTTT
TRBD2 TRBJ2-3 few TRBV20-1 CSWTSDTQYF TGCAGTTGGACTAGCGACACGCAGTATTTT
NA TRBJ2-7 NA TRBV29-1 CSVVPLAADYEQYF TGCAGCGTTGTCCCCCTAGCTGCGGACTACGAGCAGTACTTC
NA TRBJ2-6 NA TRBV13 CASSSRDSTRSGANVLTF TGTGCCAGCAGCTCCCGGGACTCTACCCGATCTGGGGCCAACGTCCTGACTTTC
NA TRBJ2-5 few TRBV7-2 CASSDGGAGETQYF TGTGCCAGCAGCGATGGGGGGGCCGGGGAGACCCAGTACTTC
NA TRBJ1-6 NA TRBV5-6 CANSPGRQGLSPLHF TGTGCCAACAGCCCGGGGCGGCAGGGGCTATCACCCCTCCACTTT
NA TRBJ2-3 NA TRBV5-1 CASSPRPRPLDTQYF TGCGCCAGCAGCCCCAGACCGAGACCCCTGGATACGCAGTATTTT
NA TRBJ2-7 NA TRBV7-2 CASSLGREQYF TGTGCCAGCAGCTTGGGTCGCGAGCAGTACTTC
NA TRBJ1-1 NA TRBV29-1 CSARREGVSTEAFF TGCAGCGCCCGGCGGGAAGGGGTGAGCACTGAAGCTTTCTTT
TRBD2 TRBJ2-7 NA TRBV25-1 CASRAPGLAAYEQYF TGTGCCAGCAGGGCCCCGGGACTAGCGGCCTACGAGCAGTACTTC
NA TRBJ2-7 few TRBV21-1 CASSSHYEQYF TGTGCCAGCAGCAGCCACTACGAGCAGTACTTC
NA TRBJ2-1 NA TRBV19 CASSAQLGFNEQFF TGTGCCAGTAGCGCCCAGTTAGGGTTTAATGAGCAGTTCTTC
TRBD1 TRBJ2-4 few TRBV2 CASSGVTDRHF TGTGCCAGCAGTGGGGTAACGGACAGGCACTTC